Presented here are 13 T cell receptor beta chains from one specimen sequenced in a study of T cell responses to AZD1222 COVID-19 vaccine. The assay was immunoSEQ multiplex PCR, and TCRdb's table has in-frame clones only and misses some. The sample includes about 70,000 clones, around 89% of them seen just once. This material consisted of peripheral blood, taken 28 days after the second dose of the MenACWY control vaccine. These receptors came from an adult who received the MenACWY meningococcal vaccine as a control.

The chain couples TRBV27 to TRBJ1-1; D possibly corresponds to TRBD1 (5 bases). V dropped 5 bases and J dropped 0 bases, with 10 bases sitting between them. Germline CDR1 reads MNHEY; CDR2 reads SMNVEV (reference sequence). This CDR3 has 14 amino acids. The DNA of the CDR3 is TGTGCCAGCAGTCCCCGGGGGATGAACACTGAAGCTTTCTTT. The encoded protein is CASSPRGMNTEAFF.

V and J are TRBV3-1 (or the pseudogene TRBV3-2) and TRBJ2-7, with D uncertain. From germline, CDR1 is LGHDT and CDR2 YNNKEL (reference sequence). The CDR3 is 15 amino acids. Trimming cost V 1 base and J 6 bases, with 16 bases left between them. The CDR3 DNA sequence: TGTGCCAGCAGCCAAGGTTTAATCCAGGTGGGCGAGCAGTACTTC. This codes for CASSQGLIQVGEQYF.

This clone came up a few times. The genes are TRBV10-3 and TRBJ2-2, with D maybe TRBD2 (6 bases). The CDR3 covers 16 residues. With 7 bases removed from V and 7 bases from J, the gap between germline ends came to 22 bases. The germline V gene has CDR1 ENHRY and CDR2 SYGVKD. The CDR3 sequence: CAITSLGQGGGGELFF. The CDR3 DNA is TGTGCCATCACCTCCCTAGGGCAGGGAGGTGGCGGGGAGCTGTTTTTT.

The rearrangement joins TRBV7-2 to TRBJ1-1; D perhaps matches TRBD1 (6 bases). This CDR3 spans 15 amino acids. V lost 2 bases, J lost 0 bases, and 10 bases lay in between. CDR1 SGHTA and CDR2 FQGNSA come from the germline V gene. This CDR3 reads CASSLQGGLNTEAFF. The CDR3 coding sequence is TGTGCCAGCAGCTTACAAGGGGGATTGAACACTGAAGCTTTCTTT.

The genes are TRBV7-9 and TRBJ2-3; D is uncertain. Germline assignment: CDR1 SEHNR and CDR2 FQNEAQ (reference sequence). CDR3 length: 13 residues. Trimming removed 5 bases from V and 2 bases from J, with 8 bases in between. The CDR3, as DNA: TGTGCCAGCAGCGCGAGGCCCACAGATACGCAGTATTTT. Translating it yields CASSARPTDTQYF.

The chain joins TRBV7-2 to TRBJ1-1; D is uncertain. CDR1 is SGHTA and CDR2 is FQGNSA in the germline V gene. CDR3 length: 13 residues. V was pared by 5 bases and J by 0 bases, with 7 bases between. Here the CDR3 DNA reads TGTGCCAGCAGCCAGGCCATGAACACTGAAGCTTTCTTT. It translates to CASSQAMNTEAFF.

The V and J genes are TRBV9 and TRBJ2-7; D is unclear. The CDR3 has 12 amino acids. CDR1 and CDR2 (germline): SGDLS, YYNGEE. The V and J ends lost 4 bases and 0 bases respectively, with 5 bases between them. DNA for the CDR3: TGTGCCAGCAGCAGGGACTCCTACGAGCAGTACTTC. Protein product: CASSRDSYEQYF.

V gene TRBV7-9 combines with J gene TRBJ1-1; 12 positions agree with TRBD1. The CDR3 has 14 residues. The V and J ends lost 6 bases and 7 bases, in that order; junction bases with no gene match: 6. Per the germline V gene, CDR1 is SEHNR and CDR2 is FQNEAQ (reference sequence). The CDR3 DNA sequence: TGTGCCAGCAGGCAGGGACAGGGGGCGGATGAAGCTTTCTTT. This translates into CASRQGQGADEAFF.

The chain carries TRBV4-2 and TRBJ2-3; D may match TRBD1 or TRBD2 (5 bases each). This CDR3 has 15 amino acids. V was trimmed by 1 base and J by 4 bases, leaving 12 bases between them. Germline assignment: CDR1 LGHNA and CDR2 YNFKEQ. The CDR3 is CASSQGGAPADTQYF. CDR3 sequence (DNA): TGTGCCAGCAGCCAAGGAGGGGCGCCAGCAGATACGCAGTATTTT.

The chain employs TRBV11-3 and TRBJ1-1; D might be TRBD1 (5 bases). Trimming took 5 bases from V and 3 from J, leaving 10 bases between them. CDR1 SGHNT and CDR2 YENEEA come from the germline V gene. CDR3 length: 13 amino acids. For the CDR3, the DNA is TGTGCCAGCAGCCCTGACAGTTACACTGAAGCTTTCTTT. It specifies CASSPDSYTEAFF.

The V and J genes are TRBV7-3 and TRBJ1-5; tentatively, D is TRBD1 (5 bases). There are 13 residues in the CDR3. Germline values: CDR1 SGHTA, CDR2 FQGTGA. V shed 4 bases and J shed 7 bases, with 11 bases lying between them. The CDR3: CASSSGRGQPQHF. The CDR3 nucleotides are TGTGCCAGCAGCTCGGGGCGGGGACAGCCCCAGCATTTT.

V and J are TRBV24-1 and TRBJ2-2, with 9 bases fitting TRBD1. Germline-derived CDR1 and CDR2 are KGHDR and SFDVKD. The V and J ends lost 5 bases and 6 bases, in that order; junction bases with no gene match: 12. CDR3 length: 17 residues. This CDR3 is CATSAGWGQGRAGELFF. CDR3 sequence (DNA): TGTGCCACCAGTGCTGGTTGGGGACAGGGAAGGGCCGGGGAGCTGTTTTTT.

This clone showed up just once. The rearrangement links TRBV18 to TRBJ2-2, with D unclear. Germline V CDR1 and CDR2: KGHSH, LQKENI. Trimming took off 0 bases at V and 6 bases at J, with 11 bases between the two ends. This CDR3 contains 15 residues. The chain's CDR3 is CASSPPGSGPGELFF. CDR3 DNA sequence: TGTGCCAGCTCACCACCCGGATCCGGGCCCGGGGAGCTGTTTTTT.